The 29 T cell receptor beta chains presented below share a single source sample, sequenced in a study of early T cells in non-severe SARS-CoV-2 infection. TCRdb itself ran the 5' RACE reads through MiXCR, one entry per CDR3 protein. In the table there are 81,000 or so distinct CDR3 sequences, roughly 12% of which are singletons. The sample taken for sequencing was whole blood. These receptors were obtained from an adult who was a healthcare worker with PCR-confirmed SARS-CoV-2 infection or an uninfected control (not recorded which).

There are many counts of this clonotype. V gene TRBV10-3 combines with J gene TRBJ2-1; 11 bases match TRBD2. This CDR3 comprises 16 residues. The junction had 7 bases not matched to a gene; V was cut back by 4 bases and J by 5 bases. CDR1 is ENHRY, CDR2 SYGVKD, per germline. The DNA of the CDR3 is TGTGCCATCAGTGTTCCGGGACTAGCGGAGCACAATGAGCAGTTCTTC. It specifies CAISVPGLAEHNEQFF.

The V and J genes are TRBV9 and TRBJ1-2; no clear D gene. The V gene's germline CDR1 is SGDLS and CDR2 YYNGEE. V was trimmed by 0 bases and J by 4 bases, leaving 19 bases between them. The CDR3 is 17 amino acids. CDR3 protein: CASSVGNPVGSPYGYTF. The CDR3 region has the DNA TGTGCCAGCAGCGTAGGGAACCCCGTGGGATCCCCCTATGGCTACACCTTC.

This clonotype was observed a handful of times. The rearrangement links TRBV28 to TRBJ1-1; D gene unclear. The germline V gene encodes CDR1 MDHEN and CDR2 SYDVKM. The CDR3 totals 13 residues. Trimming removed 5 bases at V and 8 bases at J, with 15 bases between. In DNA form, the CDR3 reads TGTGCCAGCAGTCTACTGGGTCAGCGGGAAGCTTTCTTT. Translating it yields CASSLLGQREAFF.

This chain links TRBV30 with TRBJ2-3, with D possibly being TRBD2 (6 bases). Germline CDR1 reads GTSNPN; CDR2 reads SVGIG (reference sequence). Trimming left V 3 bases short and J 4 bases short, with 17 bases between. The CDR3 consists of 15 residues. The chain's CDR3 is CAWRTQVGGPDTQYF. The DNA of the CDR3 is TGTGCCTGGAGGACCCAGGTGGGAGGCCCAGATACGCAGTATTTT.

This clonotype was recorded a few times. V gene TRBV11-2 combines with J gene TRBJ2-5; 8 nucleotides match TRBD2. J gave up 4 bases and V 5 bases, and 12 bases lay outside the gene matches. The CDR3 loop spans 16 amino acids. CDR1 and CDR2 (germline): SGHAT, FQNNGV. CDR3 coding DNA: TGTGCCAGCAGCCCATCCCTAGCGGGCGGTCGAGAGACCCAGTACTTC. It is translated as CASSPSLAGGRETQYF.

The rearrangement links TRBV9 to TRBJ1-6; 7 nucleotides match TRBD1. Germline loops: CDR1 SGDLS, CDR2 YYNGEE. The CDR3 spans 16 residues. The V segment lost 0 bases and the J segment 10 bases; nucleotides outside the gene matches: 10. The CDR3 here is CASSVEGGASGSPLHF. In nucleotides, the CDR3 is TGTGCCAGCAGCGTAGAAGGGGGCGCAAGTGGATCACCCCTCCACTTT. The complete variable domain, with remaining parts taken from reference TRBV9 and TRBJ1-6, reads DSGVTQTPKHLITATGQRVTLRCSPRSGDLSVYWYQQSLDQGLQFLIQYYNGEERAKGNILERFSAQQFPDLHSELNLSSLELGDSALYFCASSVEGGASGSPLHFGNGTRLTVT.

This clonotype has a handful of counts. V usage is TRBV2 and J usage is TRBJ2-1; weak D call: TRBD2 (5 bases). Trimming shortened V by 7 bases and J by 6 bases, and 13 bases separated the two germline ends. Germline CDR1 and CDR2: SNHLY and FYNNEI. The CDR3 loop spans 13 amino acids. CDR3 DNA: TGTGCCAGCAATGGGGAGAGGTTCAATGAGCAGTTCTTC. Protein: CASNGERFNEQFF.

This sequence joins TRBV15 and TRBJ1-1; D call uncertain. With 2 bases removed from V and 11 bases from J, the gap between germline ends came to 18 bases. The germline CDR1 and CDR2 sequences are LNHNV and YYDKDF (reference sequence). The length of the CDR3 is 14 residues. CDR3 nucleotides: TGTGCCACCAGCAGACAGGAGATACAGAGGCGTGCTTTCTTT. Protein product: CATSRQEIQRRAFF.

This clonotype was picked up many times. The chain has TRBV7-9 and TRBJ2-5, with D tentatively TRBD1 (5 bases). This CDR3 has 15 amino acids. Trimming removed 1 base from V and 5 bases from J, with 14 bases in between. Germline CDR1 reads SEHNR; CDR2 reads FQNEAQ (reference sequence). The CDR3 here is CASSLGVKGVETQYF. The CDR3, as DNA: TGTGCCAGCAGCTTAGGTGTAAAAGGGGTGGAGACCCAGTACTTC. The full variable domain, completed using reference TRBV7-9 and TRBJ2-5, is DTGVSQNPRHKITKRGQNVTFRCDPISEHNRLYWYRQTLGQGPEFLTYFQNEAQLEKSRLLSDRFSAERPKGSFSTLEIQRTEQGDSAMYLCASSLGVKGVETQYFGPGTRLLVL.

Only a few counts were recorded for this clonotype. The chain carries TRBV27 and TRBJ2-3, with 10 bases fitting TRBD2. Losses at the gene ends were 5 bases for V and 3 bases for J; bases not matched to a gene: 11. Germline V gene data show CDR1 as MNHEY and CDR2 as SMNVEV (reference sequence). The CDR3 runs to 17 residues. CDR3 sequence: CASSPLPLAGETDTQYF. The CDR3, as DNA: TGTGCCAGCAGTCCCCTCCCCCTAGCGGGAGAAACAGATACGCAGTATTTT.

This clonotype appeared a few times. The chain has TRBV7-3 and TRBJ2-1; TRBD2 matches 9 bases. The V gene's germline CDR1 is SGHTA and CDR2 FQGTGA. The CDR3 sequence is 16 residues long. The V segment lost 1 base and the J segment 8 bases; nucleotides outside the gene matches: 9. The CDR3, as DNA: TGTGCCAGCAGCTTAAGACGGGCGGGAGGGAAGCATGAGCAGTTCTTC. This codes for CASSLRRAGGKHEQFF. Based on the CDR3 plus reference TRBV7-3 and TRBJ2-1, the full variable domain is GAGVSQTPSNKVTEKGKYVELRCDPISGHTALYWYRQSLGQGPEFLIYFQGTGAADDSGLPNDRFFAVRPEGSVSTLKIQRTERGDSAVYLCASSLRRAGGKHEQFFGPGTRLTVL.

This clonotype was counted only a few times. V and J are TRBV5-5 and TRBJ2-1, with 7 positions matching TRBD2. This CDR3 is built from 17 residues. Germline V gene sequence: CDR1 SGHKS, CDR2 YYEKEE (reference sequence). V was clipped by 5 bases and J by 0 bases; unmatched bases: 11. The CDR3 nucleotides read TGTGCCAGCAGTTGGCTAGCGGAATTTAGCTCCTACAATGAGCAGTTCTTC. It yields the protein CASSWLAEFSSYNEQFF. Combining the CDR3 with reference TRBV5-5 and TRBJ2-1 gives the whole variable domain DAGVTQSPTHLIKTRGQQVTLRCSPISGHKSVSWYQQVLGQGPQFIFQYYEKEERGRGNFPDRFSARQFPNYSSELNVNALLLGDSALYLCASSWLAEFSSYNEQFFGPGTRLTVL.

This clonotype was picked up many times. The CDR3 DNA follows: TGTGCCAGCAGTCCCTACACGAACACCGGGGAGCTGTTTTTT. This sequence encodes CASSPYTNTGELFF. The chain recombines TRBV27 with TRBJ2-2; D unresolved. CDR1 is MNHEY and CDR2 is SMNVEV in the germline V gene (reference sequence). V was pared by 5 bases and J by 0 bases, with 7 bases between. The CDR3 spans 14 residues.

The chain links TRBV27 to TRBJ1-6; TRBD1 might be the D (6 bases). The CDR3 runs to 14 residues. V was clipped by 3 bases and J by 6 bases, with 9 bases between them. Germline loops: CDR1 MNHEY, CDR2 SMNVEV (reference sequence). DNA for the CDR3: TGTGCCAGCAGTTTGACAGGCCGTAATTCACCCCTCCACTTT. Residues: CASSLTGRNSPLHF.

There are many counts of this clonotype. The chain has TRBV12-3 or TRBV12-4 and TRBJ2-1, with TRBD2 matching over 11 bases. V trimming: 6 bases; J trimming: 9 bases; junction bases outside the gene matches: 10. CDR3 size: 15 residues. In DNA form, the CDR3 reads TGTGCCAGCAGCGCTCCTAGCGGGAGGTTCGGTGAGCAGTTCTTC. The encoded protein is CASSAPSGRFGEQFF.

As concerns this clonotype: This could be a read error, since a much larger clone is one nucleotide away. The rearrangement joins TRBV5-5 to TRBJ1-1, with a possible D match to TRBD1 (5 bases). CDR1 and CDR2 (germline): SGHKS, YYEKEE (reference sequence). The ends were cut back, 3 bases at V and 8 bases at J, with 14 bases in the middle. This CDR3 has 13 residues. DNA for the CDR3: TGTGCCAGCAGCTCGGAGTGGGGCGCGGAAGCTTTCTTT. Translation gives CASSSEWGAEAFF.

This clonotype came up a few times. The chain recombines TRBV20-1 with TRBJ2-3, with D perhaps matching TRBD1 or TRBD2 (5 bases each). Germline CDR1 and CDR2: DFQATT and SNEGSKA (reference sequence). V gave up 6 bases and J gave up 4 bases, with 14 bases separating them. The length of the CDR3 is 13 residues. The CDR3 region is CSAPIRGADTQYF. DNA of the CDR3: TGCAGTGCCCCGATCCGAGGGGCAGATACGCAGTATTTT.

This clonotype was recorded at least ten times. V and J are TRBV28 and TRBJ2-7; 12 bases map to TRBD2. Per the germline V gene, CDR1 is MDHEN and CDR2 is SYDVKM. CDR3 length equals 15 residues. V shed 5 bases, J shed 2 bases, and the junction held 4 bases outside the gene matches. The CDR3 DNA reads as TGTGCCAGCAGTCAGACTAGCGGGGGAACCTACGAGCAGTACTTC. It codes for CASSQTSGGTYEQYF.

This clonotype was detected many times. This chain joins TRBV7-2 and TRBJ1-2; D is undetermined. The CDR3 sequence is 13 residues long. The V gene lost 5 bases and the J gene lost 6 bases, with 13 bases spanning the gap. Germline lookup yields CDR1 SGHTA and CDR2 FQGNSA. The CDR3 protein is CASSRPPVDGYTF. In DNA, the CDR3 is TGTGCCAGCAGCCGCCCACCGGTCGATGGCTACACCTTC.

The chain has TRBV12-3 or TRBV12-4 and TRBJ1-1; unclear D gene. The ends were cut back, 2 bases at V and 10 bases at J, with 17 bases in the middle. CDR3 length: 14 amino acids. The CDR3 protein is CASSLKDISRGAFF. CDR3 DNA sequence: TGTGCCAGCAGTTTAAAAGACATCTCCCGGGGAGCTTTCTTT.

This clonotype was seen ten or more times. The chain combines TRBV7-2 with TRBJ2-1; a possible D gene is TRBD1 (5 bases). The CDR3 consists of 14 residues. Germline loops: CDR1 SGHTA, CDR2 FQGNSA. V dropped 7 bases and J dropped 5 bases, with 15 bases sitting between them. As DNA, the CDR3 is TGTGCCAGCACCCCTCAGGGCTTTGACAATGAGCAGTTCTTC. Translation gives CASTPQGFDNEQFF.

The chain has TRBV11-2 and TRBJ2-1, with 11 bases aligning to TRBD2. From germline, CDR1 is SGHAT and CDR2 FQNNGV. The CDR3 consists of 16 residues. V lost 2 bases and J lost 4; bases outside the gene matches: 4. The CDR3 bases are TGTGCCAGCAGCTTAAGTCTAGCGGGAGGATACAATGAGCAGTTCTTC. This codes for CASSLSLAGGYNEQFF.

The chain links TRBV27 to TRBJ1-1; 7 bases fit TRBD1. The germline V gene has CDR1 MNHEY and CDR2 SMNVEV (reference sequence). V shed 6 bases, J shed 1 base, and the junction held 14 bases outside the gene matches. The CDR3 covers 17 residues. In DNA, the CDR3 is TGTGCCAGCAGCCGAAGGACAGGTCTCTTTAAGAACACTGAAGCTTTCTTT. Translating gives CASSRRTGLFKNTEAFF.

In nucleotides, the CDR3 is TGTGCCAGCAGTCAAATAGGGGAGTACGAGCAGTACTTC. Encoded protein: CASSQIGEYEQYF. The J gene is TRBJ2-7, the V gene TRBV11-2; D tentatively reads TRBD1 or TRBD2 (5 bases each). Trimming shortened V by 6 bases and J by 4 bases, and 13 bases separated the two germline ends. The CDR3 covers 13 residues. Per germline, CDR1 SGHAT and CDR2 FQNNGV.

On this clonotype itself: Since a much larger clone is just one base distant, this may be a read error. The chain couples TRBV7-6 to TRBJ2-2; 10 bases fit TRBD2. Germline lookup yields CDR1 SGHVS and CDR2 FNYEAQ. The CDR3 runs to 16 residues. The trim removed 4 bases at V and 6 bases at J, leaving 8 bases unmatched. DNA of the CDR3: TGTGCCAGCAGCTACACCCTAGCGGGAGTGTCCGGGGAGCTGTTTTTT. Translating gives CASSYTLAGVSGELFF.

Many counts were recorded for this clonotype. The V and J genes are TRBV28 and TRBJ1-3; the D is unclear. Germline V lookup: CDR1 MDHEN, CDR2 SYDVKM. The V end lost 4 bases, the J end lost 8 bases, and 15 bases lay between the germline ends. This CDR3 is built from 14 residues. The CDR3 here is CASSSLDGRDTIYF. The CDR3 nucleotides read TGTGCCAGCAGTTCCCTTGACGGGAGGGACACCATATATTTT.

In its sample, this clonotype ranks as medium-sized. The gene calls are TRBV7-9 and TRBJ1-1; perhaps TRBD1 as D (5 bases). The CDR3 consists of 14 residues. Germline values: CDR1 SEHNR, CDR2 FQNEAQ (reference sequence). V was pared by 1 base and J by 12 bases, with 18 bases between. CDR3 sequence: CASSLVNGAGGTFF. CDR3 bases: TGTGCCAGCAGCTTAGTGAATGGGGCCGGGGGGACTTTCTTT.

V usage is TRBV5-1 and J usage is TRBJ2-3; 9 bases agree with TRBD2. This CDR3 has 15 amino acids. Germline loops: CDR1 SGHRS, CDR2 YFSETQ. Trimming at V came to 1 base and at J to 5 bases, leaving 5 bases not matched to a gene. The CDR3 bases are TGCGCCAGCAGCTTGAAAGGTAGCGGGAGAGATACGCAGTATTTT. Translation gives CASSLKGSGRDTQYF.

This chain uses TRBV6-2 or TRBV6-3 with TRBJ1-1; 8 positions agree with TRBD1. The CDR3 consists of 14 residues. J was trimmed by 6 bases and V by 5 bases; bases with no gene match: 8. CDR1 MNHEY and CDR2 SVGEGT come from the germline V gene. As DNA, the CDR3 is TGTGCCAGCAGTGACAGGGGAGGCGTCTCTGAAGCTTTCTTT. This translates into CASSDRGGVSEAFF.